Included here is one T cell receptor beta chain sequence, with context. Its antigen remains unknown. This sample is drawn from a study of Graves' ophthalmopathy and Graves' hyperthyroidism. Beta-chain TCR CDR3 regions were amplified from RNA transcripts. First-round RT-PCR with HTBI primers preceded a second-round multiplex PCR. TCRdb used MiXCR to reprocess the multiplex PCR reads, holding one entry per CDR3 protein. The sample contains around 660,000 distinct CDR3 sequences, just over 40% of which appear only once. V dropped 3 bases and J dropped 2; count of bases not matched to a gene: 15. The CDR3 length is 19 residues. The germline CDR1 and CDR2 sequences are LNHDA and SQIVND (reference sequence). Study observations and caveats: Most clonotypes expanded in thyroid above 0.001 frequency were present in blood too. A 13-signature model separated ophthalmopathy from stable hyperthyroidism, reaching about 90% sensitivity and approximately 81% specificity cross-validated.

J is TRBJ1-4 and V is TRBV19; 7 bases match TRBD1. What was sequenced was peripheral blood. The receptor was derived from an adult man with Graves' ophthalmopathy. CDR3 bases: TGTGCCAGTAGTATCCGCGGAGGGGACAGAGGGCCGACTAATGAAAAACTGTTTTTT. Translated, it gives CASSIRGGDRGPTNEKLFF.